This record concerns one T cell receptor beta chain sequence. Compared with the rest of its sample, this clone is medium-sized (0.01 to 0.1%). This receptor's antigen is unknown. No much larger clone is present one base from it, and per-base qualities are unavailable. This sample stems from a study of preoperative IRX-2 immunotherapy in early breast cancer (dated by TCRdb to the late 2010s). Taken from cysteine to phenylalanine, the CDR3 has 14 residues. The read is trimmed to its CDR3 DNA, 42 bases read in frame from base 1. V is pared back by 4 bases and J by 2 bases, with 9 bases lying between the germline termini. CDR1 and CDR2, looked up from the germline V gene, are MNHGY and SAAAGT. According to the study, the label for this sample's treatment or condition signals: preoperative locoregional IRX-2 cytokine immunotherapy. The samples were obtained from a phase Ib study that tested preoperative, locoregional IRX-2 cytokine immunotherapy meant to prime immune responses. Donors were patients with early-stage breast cancer who received IRX-2 before surgery.

Libraries were made using the immunoSEQ multiplex PCR assay. TCRdb obtained this table from immuneACCESS and retained in-frame rearrangements with V and J assigned. These tables miss some clones; where compared with another copy, unresolved V genes account for less than half of the shortfall, and the remainder is unexplained. Present in this sample are several thousand clones, more than 70% of which were seen just once. Together, the top ten hold approximately 17% of the sample. The V and J segments used are TRBV6-8 and TRBJ1-3, with no confidently assigned D gene. The clonotype was recovered from a human donor with breast cancer. The input for sequencing was tumor tissue, taken after IRX-2 immunotherapy. The CDR3 here reads CASSLRAAGNTIYF. The nucleotide sequence reads TGTGCCAGCAGTTTAAGGGCTGCTGGAAACACCATATATTTT.